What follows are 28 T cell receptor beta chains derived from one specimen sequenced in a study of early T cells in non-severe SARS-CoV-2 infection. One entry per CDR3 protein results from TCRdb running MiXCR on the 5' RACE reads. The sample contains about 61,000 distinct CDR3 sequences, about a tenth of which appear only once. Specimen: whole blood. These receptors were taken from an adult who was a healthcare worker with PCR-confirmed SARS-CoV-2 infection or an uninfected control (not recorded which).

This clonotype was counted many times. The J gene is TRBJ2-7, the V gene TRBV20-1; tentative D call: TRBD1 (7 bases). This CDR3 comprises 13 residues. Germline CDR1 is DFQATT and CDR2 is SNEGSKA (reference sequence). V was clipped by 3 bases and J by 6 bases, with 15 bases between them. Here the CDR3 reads CSARGGGGSEQYF. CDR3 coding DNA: TGCAGTGCTAGGGGCGGAGGGGGCTCCGAGCAGTACTTC.

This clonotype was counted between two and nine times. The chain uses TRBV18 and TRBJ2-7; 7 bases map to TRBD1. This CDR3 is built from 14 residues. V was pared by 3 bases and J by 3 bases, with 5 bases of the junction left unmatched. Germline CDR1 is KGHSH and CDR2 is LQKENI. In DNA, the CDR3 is TGTGCCAGCTCACCCTCGGGACAGCACTACGAGCAGTACTTC. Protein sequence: CASSPSGQHYEQYF. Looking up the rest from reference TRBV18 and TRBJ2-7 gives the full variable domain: NAGVMQNPRHLVRRRGQEARLRCSPMKGHSHVYWYRQLPEEGLKFMVYLQKENIIDESGMPKERFSAEFPKEGPSILRIQQVVRGDSAAYFCASSPSGQHYEQYFGPGTRLTVT.

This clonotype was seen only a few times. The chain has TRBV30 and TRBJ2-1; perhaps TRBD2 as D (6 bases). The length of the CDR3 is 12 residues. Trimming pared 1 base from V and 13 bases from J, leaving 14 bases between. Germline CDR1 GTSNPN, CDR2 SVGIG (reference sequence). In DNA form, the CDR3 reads TGTGCCTGGAGTGCAGAAGAGCGGGTCCAGTTCTTC. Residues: CAWSAEERVQFF. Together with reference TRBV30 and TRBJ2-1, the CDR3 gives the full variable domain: SQTIHQWPATLVQPVGSPLSLECTVEGTSNPNLYWYRQAAGRGLQLLFYSVGIGQISSEVPQNLSASRPQDRQFILSSKKLLLSDSGFYLCAWSAEERVQFFGPGTRLTVL.

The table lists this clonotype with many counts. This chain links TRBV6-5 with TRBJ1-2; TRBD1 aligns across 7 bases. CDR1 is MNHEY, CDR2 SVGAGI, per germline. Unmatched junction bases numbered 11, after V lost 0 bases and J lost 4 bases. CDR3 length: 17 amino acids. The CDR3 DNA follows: TGTGCCAGCAGTTACTCATTTACAGGGGTACGCGGCTATGGCTACACCTTC. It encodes CASSYSFTGVRGYGYTF.

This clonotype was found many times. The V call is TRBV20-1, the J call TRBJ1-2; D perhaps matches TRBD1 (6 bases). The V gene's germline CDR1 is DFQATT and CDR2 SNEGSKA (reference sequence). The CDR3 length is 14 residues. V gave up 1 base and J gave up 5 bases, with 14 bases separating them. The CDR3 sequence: CSARGTGSAYGYTF. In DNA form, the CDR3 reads TGCAGTGCTAGAGGAACAGGGTCTGCATATGGCTACACCTTC.

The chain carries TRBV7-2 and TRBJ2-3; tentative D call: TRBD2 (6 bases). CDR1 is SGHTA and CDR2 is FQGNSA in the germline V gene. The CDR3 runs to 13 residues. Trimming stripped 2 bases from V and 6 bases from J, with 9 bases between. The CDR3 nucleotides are TGTGCCAGCAGCTTATTCCGGGAGGATACGCAGTATTTT. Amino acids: CASSLFREDTQYF.

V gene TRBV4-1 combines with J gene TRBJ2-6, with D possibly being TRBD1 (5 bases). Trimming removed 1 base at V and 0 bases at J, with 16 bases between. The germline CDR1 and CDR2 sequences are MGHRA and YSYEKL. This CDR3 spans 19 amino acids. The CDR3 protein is CASSQARMGLPSGANVLTF. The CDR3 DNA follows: TGCGCCAGCAGCCAAGCCCGTATGGGGCTCCCCTCTGGGGCCAACGTCCTGACTTTC.

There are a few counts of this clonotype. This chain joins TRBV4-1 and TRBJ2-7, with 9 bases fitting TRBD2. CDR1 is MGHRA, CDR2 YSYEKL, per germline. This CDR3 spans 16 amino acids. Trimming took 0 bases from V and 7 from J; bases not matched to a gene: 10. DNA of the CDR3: TGCGCCAGCAGCCAAGACCGGCGGGGGGGCCGGCGAGAGCAGTACTTC. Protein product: CASSQDRRGGRREQYF.

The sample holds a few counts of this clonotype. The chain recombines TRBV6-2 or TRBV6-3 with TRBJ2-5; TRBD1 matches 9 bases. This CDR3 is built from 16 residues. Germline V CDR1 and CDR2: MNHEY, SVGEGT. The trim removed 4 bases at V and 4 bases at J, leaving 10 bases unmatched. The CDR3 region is CASSSRDRVLRETQYF. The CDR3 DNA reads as TGTGCCAGCAGTTCCCGGGACAGGGTACTACGAGAGACCCAGTACTTC.

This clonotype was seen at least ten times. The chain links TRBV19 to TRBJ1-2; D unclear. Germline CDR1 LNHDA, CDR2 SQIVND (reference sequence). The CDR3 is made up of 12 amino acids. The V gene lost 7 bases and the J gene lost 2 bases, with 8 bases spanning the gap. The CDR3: CASNSRNYGYTF. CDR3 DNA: TGTGCCAGTAATTCCCGCAACTATGGCTACACCTTC.

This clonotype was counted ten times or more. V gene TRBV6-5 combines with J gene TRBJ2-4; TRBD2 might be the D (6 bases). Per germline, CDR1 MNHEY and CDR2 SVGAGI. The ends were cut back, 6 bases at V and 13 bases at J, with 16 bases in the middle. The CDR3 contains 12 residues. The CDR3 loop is CASRPPGGRQYF. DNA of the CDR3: TGTGCCAGCAGGCCTCCCGGAGGGCGACAGTACTTC.

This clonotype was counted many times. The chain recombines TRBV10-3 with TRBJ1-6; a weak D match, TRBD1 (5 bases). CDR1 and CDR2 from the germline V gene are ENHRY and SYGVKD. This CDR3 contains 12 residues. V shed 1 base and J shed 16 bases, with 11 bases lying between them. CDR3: CAISEFRESLHF. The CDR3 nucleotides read TGTGCCATCAGTGAGTTCAGGGAATCGCTCCACTTT.

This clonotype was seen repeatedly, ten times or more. This CDR3 reads CSVEDLASEQQYF. CDR3 coding DNA: TGCAGCGTTGAAGATCTGGCCTCCGAACAGCAGTACTTC. The chain joins TRBV29-1 to TRBJ2-7; D is ambiguous. Deletions cut 0 bases from V and 8 bases from J, with 14 bases between. The CDR3 totals 13 residues. In germline, CDR1 is SQVTM, CDR2 ANQGSEA.

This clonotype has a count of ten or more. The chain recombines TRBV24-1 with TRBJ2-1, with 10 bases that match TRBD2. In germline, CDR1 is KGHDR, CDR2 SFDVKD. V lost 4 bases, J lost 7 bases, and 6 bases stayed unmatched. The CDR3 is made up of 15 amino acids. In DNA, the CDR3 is TGTGCCACCAGTGACAGCGGGGGGGCTCGGAATGAGCAGTTCTTC. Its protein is CATSDSGGARNEQFF.

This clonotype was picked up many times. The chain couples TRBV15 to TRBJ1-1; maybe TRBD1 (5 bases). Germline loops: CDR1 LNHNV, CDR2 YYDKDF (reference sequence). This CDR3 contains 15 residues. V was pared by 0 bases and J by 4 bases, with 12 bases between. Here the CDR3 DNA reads TGTGCCACCAGCAGAGACGGAGTCGGGGGCACTGAAGCTTTCTTT. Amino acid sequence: CATSRDGVGGTEAFF. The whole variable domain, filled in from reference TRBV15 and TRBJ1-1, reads DAMVIQNPRYQVTQFGKPVTLSCSQTLNHNVMYWYQQKSSQAPKLLFHYYDKDFNNEADTPDNFQSRRPNTSFCFLDIRSPGLGDTAMYLCATSRDGVGGTEAFFGQGTRLTVV.

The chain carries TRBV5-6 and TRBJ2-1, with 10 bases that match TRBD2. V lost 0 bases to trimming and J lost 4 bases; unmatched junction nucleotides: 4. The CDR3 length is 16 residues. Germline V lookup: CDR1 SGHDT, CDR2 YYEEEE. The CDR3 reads CASSLVGTSVYNEQFF. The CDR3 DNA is TGTGCCAGCAGCTTGGTTGGGACTAGCGTATACAATGAGCAGTTCTTC.

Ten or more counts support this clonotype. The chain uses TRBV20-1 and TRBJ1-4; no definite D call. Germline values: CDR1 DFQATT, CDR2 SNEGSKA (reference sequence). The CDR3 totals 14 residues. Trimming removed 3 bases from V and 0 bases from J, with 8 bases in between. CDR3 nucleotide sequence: TGCAGTGCTAGTATCAGTGCAACTAATGAAAAACTGTTTTTT. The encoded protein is CSASISATNEKLFF.

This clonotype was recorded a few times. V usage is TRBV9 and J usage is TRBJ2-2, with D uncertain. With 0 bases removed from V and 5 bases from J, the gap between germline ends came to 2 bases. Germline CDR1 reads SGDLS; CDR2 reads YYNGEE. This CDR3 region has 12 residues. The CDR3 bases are TGTGCCAGCAGCGTAGTAACCGGGGAGCTGTTTTTT. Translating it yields CASSVVTGELFF.

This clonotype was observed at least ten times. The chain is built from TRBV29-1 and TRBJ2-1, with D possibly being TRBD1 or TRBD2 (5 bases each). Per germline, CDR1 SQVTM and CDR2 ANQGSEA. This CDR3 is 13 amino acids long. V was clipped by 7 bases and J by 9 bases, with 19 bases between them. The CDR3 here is CSARRDQGGEQFF. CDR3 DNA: TGCAGCGCCCGAAGGGACCAGGGCGGTGAGCAGTTCTTC.

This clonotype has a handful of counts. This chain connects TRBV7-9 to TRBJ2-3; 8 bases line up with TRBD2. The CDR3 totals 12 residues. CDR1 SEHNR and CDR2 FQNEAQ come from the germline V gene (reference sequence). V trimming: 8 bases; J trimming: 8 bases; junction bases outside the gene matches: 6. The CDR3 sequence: CASCYAGGTQYF. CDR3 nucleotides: TGTGCCAGCTGCTACGCGGGAGGTACGCAGTATTTT. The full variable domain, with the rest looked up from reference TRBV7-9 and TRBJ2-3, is DTGVSQNPRHKITKRGQNVTFRCDPISEHNRLYWYRQTLGQGPEFLTYFQNEAQLEKSRLLSDRFSAERPKGSFSTLEIQRTEQGDSAMYLCASCYAGGTQYFGPGTRLTVL.

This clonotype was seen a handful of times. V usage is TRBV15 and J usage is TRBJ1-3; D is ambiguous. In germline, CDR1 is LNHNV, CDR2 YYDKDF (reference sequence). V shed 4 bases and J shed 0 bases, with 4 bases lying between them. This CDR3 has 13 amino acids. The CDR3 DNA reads TGTGCCACCAGCACGAGCTCTGGAAACACCATATATTTT. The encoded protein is CATSTSSGNTIYF.

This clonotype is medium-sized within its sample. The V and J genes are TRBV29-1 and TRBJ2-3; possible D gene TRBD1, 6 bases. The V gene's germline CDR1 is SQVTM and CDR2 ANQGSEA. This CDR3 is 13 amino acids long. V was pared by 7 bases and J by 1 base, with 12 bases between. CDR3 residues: CSALNRGTDTQYF. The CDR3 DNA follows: TGCAGCGCTCTGAACAGGGGCACAGATACGCAGTATTTT.

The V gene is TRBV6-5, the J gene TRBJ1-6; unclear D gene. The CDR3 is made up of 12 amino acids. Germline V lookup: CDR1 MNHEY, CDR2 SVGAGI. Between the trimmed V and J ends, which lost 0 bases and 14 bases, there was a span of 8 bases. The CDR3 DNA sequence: TGTGCCAGCAGTTACTCGGACGGCGCCCTCCACTTT. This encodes CASSYSDGALHF.

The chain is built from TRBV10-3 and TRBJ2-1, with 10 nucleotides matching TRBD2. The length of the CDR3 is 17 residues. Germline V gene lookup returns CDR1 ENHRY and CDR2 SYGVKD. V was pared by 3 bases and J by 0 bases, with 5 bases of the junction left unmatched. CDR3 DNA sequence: TGTGCCATCAGTGATACTAGCGGGACCAGCTCCTACAATGAGCAGTTCTTC. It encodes CAISDTSGTSSYNEQFF.

The CDR3 reads CASSVGGIRGTDTQYF. The DNA of the CDR3 is TGTGCCAGCAGCGTAGGGGGGATCCGGGGCACAGATACGCAGTATTTT. The V and J genes are TRBV9 and TRBJ2-3, with D perhaps assigned TRBD1 or TRBD2 (5 bases each). This CDR3 spans 16 amino acids. CDR1 and CDR2 from the germline V gene are SGDLS and YYNGEE. V was pared by 0 bases and J by 1 base, with 12 bases between.

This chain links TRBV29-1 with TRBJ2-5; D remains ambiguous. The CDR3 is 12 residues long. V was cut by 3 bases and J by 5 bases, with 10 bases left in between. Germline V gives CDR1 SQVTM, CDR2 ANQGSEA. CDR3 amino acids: CSVDKRAETQYF. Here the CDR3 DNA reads TGCAGCGTTGATAAAAGGGCCGAGACCCAGTACTTC.

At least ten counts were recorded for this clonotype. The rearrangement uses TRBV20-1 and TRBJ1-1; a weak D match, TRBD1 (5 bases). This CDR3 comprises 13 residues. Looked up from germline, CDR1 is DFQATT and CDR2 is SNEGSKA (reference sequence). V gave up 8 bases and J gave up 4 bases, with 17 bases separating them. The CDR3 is CSSPGAGGTEAFF. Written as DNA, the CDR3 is TGCAGTTCCCCCGGGGCGGGGGGCACTGAAGCTTTCTTT.

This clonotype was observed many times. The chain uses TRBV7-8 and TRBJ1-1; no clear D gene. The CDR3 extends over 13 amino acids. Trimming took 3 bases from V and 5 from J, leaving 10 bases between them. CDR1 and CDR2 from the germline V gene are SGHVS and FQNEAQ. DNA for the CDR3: TGTGCCAGCAGCTTGAGGCGAGGGACTGAAGCTTTCTTT. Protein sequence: CASSLRRGTEAFF.